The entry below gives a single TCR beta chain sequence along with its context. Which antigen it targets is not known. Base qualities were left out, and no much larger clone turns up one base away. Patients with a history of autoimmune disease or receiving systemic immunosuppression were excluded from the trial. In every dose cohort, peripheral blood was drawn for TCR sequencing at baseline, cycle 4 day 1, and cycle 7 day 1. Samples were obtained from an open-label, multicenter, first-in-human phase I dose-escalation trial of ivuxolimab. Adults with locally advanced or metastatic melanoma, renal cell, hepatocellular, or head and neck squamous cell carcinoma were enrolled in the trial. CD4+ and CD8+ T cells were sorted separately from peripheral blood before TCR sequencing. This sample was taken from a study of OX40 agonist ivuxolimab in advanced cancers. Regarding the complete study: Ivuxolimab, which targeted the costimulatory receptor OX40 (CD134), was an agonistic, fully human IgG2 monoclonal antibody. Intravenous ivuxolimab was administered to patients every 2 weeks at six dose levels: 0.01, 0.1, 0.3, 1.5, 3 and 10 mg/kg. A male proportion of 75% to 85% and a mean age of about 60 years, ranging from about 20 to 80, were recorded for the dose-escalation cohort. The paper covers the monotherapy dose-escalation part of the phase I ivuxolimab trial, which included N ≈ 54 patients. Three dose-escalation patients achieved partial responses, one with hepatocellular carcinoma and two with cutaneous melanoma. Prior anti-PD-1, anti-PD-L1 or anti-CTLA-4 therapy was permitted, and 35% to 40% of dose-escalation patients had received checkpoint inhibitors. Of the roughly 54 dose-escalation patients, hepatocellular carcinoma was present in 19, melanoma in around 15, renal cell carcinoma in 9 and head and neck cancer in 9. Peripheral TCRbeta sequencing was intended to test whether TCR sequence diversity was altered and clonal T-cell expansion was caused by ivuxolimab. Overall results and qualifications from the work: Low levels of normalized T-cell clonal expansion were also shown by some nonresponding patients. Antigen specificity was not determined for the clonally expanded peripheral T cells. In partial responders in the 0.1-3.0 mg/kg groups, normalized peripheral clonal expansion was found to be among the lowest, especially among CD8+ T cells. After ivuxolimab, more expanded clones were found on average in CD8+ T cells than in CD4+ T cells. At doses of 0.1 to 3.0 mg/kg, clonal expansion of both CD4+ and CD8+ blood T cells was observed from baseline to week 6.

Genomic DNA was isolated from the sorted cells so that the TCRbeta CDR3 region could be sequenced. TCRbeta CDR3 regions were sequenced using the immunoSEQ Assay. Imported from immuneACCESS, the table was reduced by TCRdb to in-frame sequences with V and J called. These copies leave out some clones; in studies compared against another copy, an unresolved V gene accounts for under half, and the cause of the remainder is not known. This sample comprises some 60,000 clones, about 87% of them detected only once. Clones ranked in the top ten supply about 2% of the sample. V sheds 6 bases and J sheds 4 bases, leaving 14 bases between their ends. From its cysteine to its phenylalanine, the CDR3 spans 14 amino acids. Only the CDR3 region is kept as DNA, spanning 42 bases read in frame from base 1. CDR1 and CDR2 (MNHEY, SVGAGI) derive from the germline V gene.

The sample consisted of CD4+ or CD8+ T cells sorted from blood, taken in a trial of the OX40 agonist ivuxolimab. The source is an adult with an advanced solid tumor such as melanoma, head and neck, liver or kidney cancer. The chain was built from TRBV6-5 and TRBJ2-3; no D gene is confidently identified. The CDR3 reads CASSLSSTADTQYF. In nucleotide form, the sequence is TGTGCCAGCAGCCTAAGTTCAACCGCAGATACGCAGTATTTT.